This TCR beta chain is from a study of blood T cell repertoires in COVID-19 (dated by TCRdb to 2020 to 2021). Concerning the study at large: The collaborator samples originated in the United States, Italy and Spain and spanned the acute and convalescent phases of COVID-19. Deeply sampled blood TCRbeta repertoires from subjects exposed to, actively infected with, or recovered from COVID-19 were included in the dataset. The samples were drawn from two sources: the first 160 participants of the ongoing ImmuneRACE study, and 1,000 to 1,500 subjects contributed by 6 global collaborators. The repertoires were released in a freely available public database meant as a resource for research on the immune response to SARS-CoV-2. The material from the prospective study consisted of cDNA or gDNA derived from T cells, B-cell-depleted T cells, or PBMCs. Sample metadata almost always included a de-identified subject ID, COVID-19 status, age in years and sex. HLA class I and class II types, where available, came from metadata supplied by the sample provider rather than from assay-based typing.

The CDR3 contains 13 residues, cysteine and phenylalanine counted. The read is trimmed to its CDR3 DNA, 39 bases read in frame from base 1. From a lookup of the germline V gene, CDR1 and CDR2 are MRHNA and SNTAGT. V lost 9 bases and J lost 0 bases; the stretch between them is 12 bases long. General findings and caveats noted by the study authors: How much clinical and demographic metadata was included differed by source and by participant, and the metadata was provided uncurated.

Concerning this clone itself: The antigen it binds to is not known. Base-call qualities are not available, and no considerably larger clone is one nucleotide away.

TCRbeta CDR3 regions were amplified from genomic DNA using the immunoSEQ Assay, a bias-controlled multiplex PCR. In the paper's pipeline: The number of nucleated cells in each sample was estimated by amplification of reference gene primers within the assay. To quantify the absolute abundance of each unique TCRbeta CDR3 rearrangement, sequence reads were collapsed and filtered. Productive Simpson clonality was computed per sample as the square root of Simpson's diversity index over productive rearrangements. The clones in this table, taken by TCRdb from immuneACCESS, are in-frame only. Not every clone is retained; where verified, under half of the shortfall comes from an unresolved V gene, and the cause of the rest is unknown. V and J calls and clone size are those listed in that table; D and trimming were worked out from the DNA. Within this sample are almost 100,000 clones, with around nine tenths of them counted one time only. 10% of the sample belongs to the ten largest clones.

Whole blood was collected in K2EDTA tubes by collaborating institutions according to the institutions' own protocols. For TCRbeta analysis, collaborators shipped samples as frozen whole blood, isolated PBMCs, or DNA extracted from either of those sample types. The sequence was collected from a man aged 45-65 years with acute or convalescent COVID-19. Source material: peripheral blood. The chain couples TRBV6-4 to TRBJ2-7, with the D gene too uncertain to name. The nucleotide sequence is given as TGTGCCAGAAACATGACTTTCTCCTACGAGCAGTACTTC. This is translated as CARNMTFSYEQYF.